This T cell receptor beta chain was retrieved from a study of cytotoxic CD8 clonotypes in ibrutinib-treated CLL. Study details: Partial responders around 24, complete 2; some 12 progressed and around 15 stayed in remission by median about 5.5 years. Study results and caveats: In comparison with age-matched healthy donors, baseline clonality was higher and tracked circulating CD8+ T-cell counts.

This clone was observed a handful of times. Its antigen remains unknown. CDR1 and CDR2 from the germline V gene are MNHEY and SVGAGI. Trimming cost V 7 bases and J 7 bases; bases outside gene matches: 6. The CDR3 totals 14 residues. Assay: immunoSEQ multiplex PCR; the TCRdb copy retains only in-frame clones and omits some. Of over 6,500 clones listed, over 60% were seen once; the top ten hold 26%. Sample: PBMCs, taken before ibrutinib treatment. The sequence came from a human donor with chronic lymphocytic leukemia. The J gene is TRBJ2-1, the V gene TRBV6-5; TRBD1 matches at 11 bases. The CDR3 DNA is TGTGCCAGCACCTGGACAGGGGGCCGTAATGAGCAGTTCTTC. It codes for CASTWTGGRNEQFF.